A single TCR beta chain is shown here with its context. This entry belongs to a study of T cell responses to AZD1222 COVID-19 vaccine. Across the whole study: Samples with a second dose at about 4 or about 12 weeks were pooled together.

Produced via immunoSEQ multiplex PCR; TCRdb's table is partial and in-frame only. The table has around 200,000 clones, just over 85% seen once. From germline, CDR1 is KGHSH and CDR2 LQKENI. The ends lost 0 bases at V and 6 bases at J; junction bases unmatched: 6. CDR3 length: 17 amino acids. The specimen comprised peripheral blood, sampled on day 0 of AZD1222 vaccination. The chain uses TRBV18 and TRBJ1-6, with TRBD1 matching 9 bases. The TCR was taken from an adult in good health. The DNA of the CDR3 is TGTGCCAGCTCACCACCGAACAGGGGGCAGGGTAATTCACCCCTCCACTTT. As protein: CASSPPNRGQGNSPLHF.